This is a list of T cell receptor beta chains from one sample in a study of OX40 agonist ivuxolimab in advanced cancers. Clones were sequenced by immunoSEQ multiplex PCR, and TCRdb holds only the in-frame ones, with some missing. The table includes nearly 80,000 clones, 70% to 90% detected once. Material: CD4+ or CD8+ T cells sorted from blood, obtained in a trial of the OX40 agonist ivuxolimab. These TCRs come from an adult with an advanced solid tumor such as melanoma, head and neck, liver or kidney cancer. The CDR3 runs from the conserved cysteine through the conserved F or W.

V	length	J	CDR3
TRBV5-4	14	TRBJ1-1	CASSLRARPTEAFF
TRBV29-1	15	TRBJ1-1	CSVAPGQGISTEAFF
TRBV11-3	16	TRBJ2-1	CASSLAGLAEYNEQFF
TRBV19	15	TRBJ2-7	CASSSRTSGSYEQYF
TRBV10-3	13	TRBJ1-5	CAISPTTGQPQHF
TRBV27	19	TRBJ2-1	CASSLVGLAGPSSYNEQFF
TRBV15	14	TRBJ1-2	CATSRDQVRGGYTF
TRBV5-1	16	TRBJ1-3	CASSLEGQGAENTIYF
TRBV7-9	15	TRBJ2-3	CASSYRDSGTDTQYF
TRBV2	13	TRBJ2-2	CASSSQGAGELFF
TRBV5-1	13	TRBJ2-7	CASPRTVSYEQYF
TRBV30	13	TRBJ1-3	CACFQGSGNTIYF
TRBV6-6	16	TRBJ1-2	CASSSLRAGGAGGYTF
TRBV14	19	TRBJ2-1	CASSQDFIEKGLTPNKQFF
TRBV9	17	TRBJ2-2	CASSSRTSGGNTGELFF
TRBV5-1	13	TRBJ1-2	CASSLNVGGGYTF
TRBV4-1	14	TRBJ1-4	CASSQVAGVEKLFF
TRBV6-5	14	TRBJ2-7	CASSSTTGGYEQYF
TRBV18	14	TRBJ1-1	CASSPTTDNTEAFF
TRBV7-2	15	TRBJ2-1	CASSLLRLDVNEQFF
TRBV6-6	16	TRBJ2-3	CASSQISIGAGDTQYF
TRBV19	14	TRBJ1-5	CASSGRTGDQPQHF
TRBV15	15	TRBJ1-2	CATSREIQGVGGYTF
TRBV19	15	TRBJ1-1	CASSPPPDKNTEAFF
TRBV19	17	TRBJ2-7	CASSPRGVRTSSYEQYF
TRBV19	16	TRBJ1-4	CASSPRGAPTNEKLFF
TRBV5-6	16	TRBJ1-2	CASSVSLPGKTYGYTF
TRBV5-6	14	TRBJ1-2	CASSRRVETYGYTF
TRBV30	12	TRBJ1-1	CAWKFPSTEAFF
TRBV10-3	15	TRBJ1-2	CAISEQGAAVYGYTF
TRBV4-3	14	TRBJ1-4	CASSLEGNNEKLFF
TRBV30	13	TRBJ2-7	CASPGPGSYEQYF
TRBV27	14	TRBJ2-7	CASSFGGALGEQYF
TRBV5-4	15	TRBJ2-5	CASSLSGLGQETQYF
TRBV6-1	12	TRBJ2-7	CASRPSIYEQYF
TRBV5-1	16	TRBJ1-3	CASSPGHPSSGNTIYF
TRBV9	18	TRBJ1-2	CASSHIETTGQGGYGYTF